Below, one T cell receptor (beta chain) is given with its context. Its matching antigen is unknown. The entry originates in a study of PD-1 blockade in classical Hodgkin lymphoma. Profiling relied on immunoSEQ multiplex PCR, and the TCRdb table lists in-frame clones only, not all of them. The table lists 45,000 to 55,000 clones, just under 75% of them singletons. In every patient, relapse followed autologous stem cell transplantation, while exposure to brentuximab vedotin differed. Study-wide results and caveats: CD4+ TCR diversity climbed significantly by C4D1, unlike CD8+ TCR diversity.

The sequence was collected from a human donor with classical Hodgkin lymphoma. Here the sequenced sample was peripheral blood mononuclear cells (PBMCs), taken before the second cycle of nivolumab.

DNA for the CDR3: TGTGCCAGCAGCTTCACTAGCGCCTACGAGCAGTACTTC. This codes for CASSFTSAYEQYF. V usage is TRBV7-8 and J usage is TRBJ2-7, with TRBD2 matching over 7 bases. CDR3 length: 13 residues. V shed 3 bases, J shed 2 bases, and the junction held 1 base outside the gene matches. Germline CDR1 reads SGHVS; CDR2 reads FQNEAQ.